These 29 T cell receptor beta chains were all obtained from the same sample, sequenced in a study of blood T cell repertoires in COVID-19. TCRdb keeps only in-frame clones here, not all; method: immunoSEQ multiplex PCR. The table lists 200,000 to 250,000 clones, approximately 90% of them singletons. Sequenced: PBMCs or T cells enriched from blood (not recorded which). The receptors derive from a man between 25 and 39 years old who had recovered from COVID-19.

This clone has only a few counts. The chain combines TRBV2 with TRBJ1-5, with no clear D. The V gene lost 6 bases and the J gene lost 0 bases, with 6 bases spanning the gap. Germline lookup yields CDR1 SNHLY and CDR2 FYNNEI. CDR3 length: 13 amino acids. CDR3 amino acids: CASSPGSNQPQHF. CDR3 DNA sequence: TGTGCCAGCAGCCCCGGTAGCAATCAGCCCCAGCATTTT. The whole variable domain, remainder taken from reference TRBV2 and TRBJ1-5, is EPEVTQTPSHQVTQMGQEVILRCVPISNHLYFYWYRQILGQKVEFLVSFYNNEISEKSEIFDDQFSVERPDGSNFTLKIRSTKLEDSAMYFCASSPGSNQPQHFGDGTRLSIL.

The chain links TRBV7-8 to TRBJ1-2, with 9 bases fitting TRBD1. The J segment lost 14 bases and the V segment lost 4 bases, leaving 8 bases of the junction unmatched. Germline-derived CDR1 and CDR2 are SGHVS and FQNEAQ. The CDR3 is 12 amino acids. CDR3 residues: CASSSGQGPVTF. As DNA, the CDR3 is TGTGCCAGCAGCTCGGGACAGGGACCAGTTACCTTC. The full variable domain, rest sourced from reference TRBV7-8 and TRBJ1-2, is GAGVSQSPRYKVAKRGQDVALRCDPISGHVSLFWYQQALGQGPEFLTYFQNEAQLDKSGLPSDRFFAERPEGSVSTLKIQRTQQEDSAVYLCASSSGQGPVTFGSGTRLTVV.

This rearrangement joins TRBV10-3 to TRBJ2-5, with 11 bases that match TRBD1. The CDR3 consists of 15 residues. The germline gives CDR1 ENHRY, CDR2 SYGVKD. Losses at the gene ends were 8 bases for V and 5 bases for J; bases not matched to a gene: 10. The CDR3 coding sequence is TGTGCCATCGGGCCCGCCGGGACAGGGGGGGAGACCCAGTACTTC. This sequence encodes CAIGPAGTGGETQYF.

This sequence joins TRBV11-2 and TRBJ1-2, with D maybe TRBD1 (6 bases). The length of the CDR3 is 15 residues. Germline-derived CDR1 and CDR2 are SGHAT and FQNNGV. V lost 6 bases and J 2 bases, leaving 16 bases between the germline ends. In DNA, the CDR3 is TGTGCCAGCAGGGCGACAGGAGATAGAAACTATGGCTACACCTTC. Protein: CASRATGDRNYGYTF.

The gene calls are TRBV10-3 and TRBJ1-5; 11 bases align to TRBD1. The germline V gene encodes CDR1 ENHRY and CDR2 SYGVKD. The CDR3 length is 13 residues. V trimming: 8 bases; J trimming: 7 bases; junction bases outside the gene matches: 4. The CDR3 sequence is CAIGTGGIQPQHF. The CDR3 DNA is TGTGCCATCGGGACAGGGGGGATACAGCCCCAGCATTTT.

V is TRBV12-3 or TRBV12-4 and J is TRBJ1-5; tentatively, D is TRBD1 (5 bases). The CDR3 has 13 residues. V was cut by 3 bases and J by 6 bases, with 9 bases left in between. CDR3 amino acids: CASSFGGGQPQHF. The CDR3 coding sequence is TGTGCCAGCAGTTTCGGGGGTGGTCAGCCCCAGCATTTT.

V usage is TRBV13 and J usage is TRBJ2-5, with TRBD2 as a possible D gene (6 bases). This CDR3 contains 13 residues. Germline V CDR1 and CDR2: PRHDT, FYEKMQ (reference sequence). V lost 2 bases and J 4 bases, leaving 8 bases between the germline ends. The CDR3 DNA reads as TGTGCCAGCAGCTTAAGGAGGGGAGAGACCCAGTACTTC. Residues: CASSLRRGETQYF.

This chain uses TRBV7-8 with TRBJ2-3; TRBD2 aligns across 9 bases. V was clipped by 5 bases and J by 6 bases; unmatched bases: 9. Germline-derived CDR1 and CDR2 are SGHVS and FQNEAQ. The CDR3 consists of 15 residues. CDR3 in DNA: TGTGCCAGCAGCCCAGGGACTAGCACAATTGATACGCAGTATTTT. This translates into CASSPGTSTIDTQYF.

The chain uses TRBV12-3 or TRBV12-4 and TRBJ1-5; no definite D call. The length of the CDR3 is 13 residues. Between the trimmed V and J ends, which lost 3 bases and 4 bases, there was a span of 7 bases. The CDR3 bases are TGTGCCAGCAGTTTGGCAACAAATCAGCCCCAGCATTTT. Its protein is CASSLATNQPQHF.

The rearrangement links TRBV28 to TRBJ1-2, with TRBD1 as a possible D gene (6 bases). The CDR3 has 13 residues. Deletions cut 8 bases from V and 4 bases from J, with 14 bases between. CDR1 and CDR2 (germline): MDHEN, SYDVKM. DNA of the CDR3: TGTGCCAGCTATCACAGGGAGGGCTATGGCTACACCTTC. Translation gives CASYHREGYGYTF.

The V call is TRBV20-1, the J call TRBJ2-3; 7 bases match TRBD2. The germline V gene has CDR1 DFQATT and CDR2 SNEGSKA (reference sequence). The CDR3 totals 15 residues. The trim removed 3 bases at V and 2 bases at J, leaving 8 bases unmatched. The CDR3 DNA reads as TGCAGTGCTAGTCTAGGCGGGAGCGACACAGATACGCAGTATTTT. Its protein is CSASLGGSDTDTQYF.

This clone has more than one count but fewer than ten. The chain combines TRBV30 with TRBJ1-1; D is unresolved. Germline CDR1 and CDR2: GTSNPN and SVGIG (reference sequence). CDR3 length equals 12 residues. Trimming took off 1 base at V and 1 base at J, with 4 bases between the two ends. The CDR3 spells CAWSEPNTEAFF. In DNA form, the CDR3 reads TGTGCCTGGAGTGAGCCGAACACTGAAGCTTTCTTT.

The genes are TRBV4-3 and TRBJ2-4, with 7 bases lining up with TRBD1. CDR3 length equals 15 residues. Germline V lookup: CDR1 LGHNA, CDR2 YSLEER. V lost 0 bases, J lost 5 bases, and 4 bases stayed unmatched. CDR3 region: CASSQETGWQNIQYF. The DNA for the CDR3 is TGCGCCAGCAGCCAAGAGACAGGGTGGCAAAACATTCAGTACTTC.

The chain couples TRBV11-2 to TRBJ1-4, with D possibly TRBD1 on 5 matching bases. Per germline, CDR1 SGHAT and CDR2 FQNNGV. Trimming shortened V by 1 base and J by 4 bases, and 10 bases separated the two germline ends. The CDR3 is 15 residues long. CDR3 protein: CASSLGAGLNEKLFF. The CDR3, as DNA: TGTGCCAGCAGCTTAGGGGCAGGGCTTAATGAAAAACTGTTTTTT. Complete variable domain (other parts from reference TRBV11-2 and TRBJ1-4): EAGVAQSPRYKIIEKRQSVAFWCNPISGHATLYWYQQILGQGPKLLIQFQNNGVVDDSQLPKDRFSAERLKGVDSTLKIQPAKLEDSAVYLCASSLGAGLNEKLFFGSGTQLSVL.

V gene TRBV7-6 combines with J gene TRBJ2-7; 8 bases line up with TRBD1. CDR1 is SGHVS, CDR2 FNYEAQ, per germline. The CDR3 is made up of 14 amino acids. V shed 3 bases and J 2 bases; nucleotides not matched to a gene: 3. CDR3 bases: TGTGCCAGCAGCTTGGGGGACAGGACCTACGAGCAGTACTTC. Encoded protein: CASSLGDRTYEQYF.

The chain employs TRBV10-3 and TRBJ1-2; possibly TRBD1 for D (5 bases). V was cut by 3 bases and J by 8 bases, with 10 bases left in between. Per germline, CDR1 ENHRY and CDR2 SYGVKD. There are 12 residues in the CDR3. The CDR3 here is CAISDSGAGYTF. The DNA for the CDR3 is TGTGCCATCAGTGACAGTGGGGCAGGCTACACCTTC.

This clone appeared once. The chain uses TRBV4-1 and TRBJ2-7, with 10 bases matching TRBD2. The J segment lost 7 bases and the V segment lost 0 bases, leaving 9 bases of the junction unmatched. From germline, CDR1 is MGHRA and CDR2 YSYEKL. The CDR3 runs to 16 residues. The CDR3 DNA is TGCGCCAGCAGCCAAGAAAAGAGCGGGGGGGCGAGAGAGCAGTACTTC. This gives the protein CASSQEKSGGAREQYF.

The CDR3 bases are TGTGCCAGCAGCTTCTCATACCCCTTTGGGGGGGCATTTGGCTACACCTTC. Residues: CASSFSYPFGGAFGYTF. The chain employs TRBV5-6 and TRBJ1-2; perhaps TRBD1 as D (6 bases). The CDR3 loop spans 17 amino acids. Germline lookup yields CDR1 SGHDT and CDR2 YYEEEE. With 2 bases removed from V and 7 bases from J, the gap between germline ends came to 24 bases.

CDR3 amino acids: CASSYPGGTGETQYF. CDR3 nucleotides: TGTGCCAGCAGTTACCCCGGCGGGACAGGAGAGACCCAGTACTTC. This sequence joins TRBV6-2 or TRBV6-3 and TRBJ2-5, with 8 bases that match TRBD1. Germline CDR1 and CDR2: MNHEY and SVGEGT. The CDR3 is made up of 15 amino acids. V lost 2 bases to trimming and J lost 4 bases; unmatched junction nucleotides: 6.

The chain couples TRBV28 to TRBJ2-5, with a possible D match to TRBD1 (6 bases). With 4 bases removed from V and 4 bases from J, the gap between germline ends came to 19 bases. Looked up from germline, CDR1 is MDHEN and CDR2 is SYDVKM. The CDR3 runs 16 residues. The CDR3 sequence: CASSSKSPSRGETQYF. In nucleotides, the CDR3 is TGTGCCAGCAGTTCAAAATCCCCGAGCAGGGGAGAGACCCAGTACTTC.

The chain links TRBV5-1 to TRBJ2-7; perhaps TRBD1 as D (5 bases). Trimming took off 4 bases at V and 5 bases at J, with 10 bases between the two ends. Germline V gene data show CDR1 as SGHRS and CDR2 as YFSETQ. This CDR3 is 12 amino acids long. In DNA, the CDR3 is TGCGCCAGCAGCAAGCAGGGTCACGAGCAGTACTTC. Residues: CASSKQGHEQYF.

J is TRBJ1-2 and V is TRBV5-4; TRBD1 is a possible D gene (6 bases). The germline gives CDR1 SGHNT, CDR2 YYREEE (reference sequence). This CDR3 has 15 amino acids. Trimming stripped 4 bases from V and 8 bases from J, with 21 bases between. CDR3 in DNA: TGTGCCAGCAGCAAACCGGACAGCTCACTGGGAGGCTACACCTTC. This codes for CASSKPDSSLGGYTF.

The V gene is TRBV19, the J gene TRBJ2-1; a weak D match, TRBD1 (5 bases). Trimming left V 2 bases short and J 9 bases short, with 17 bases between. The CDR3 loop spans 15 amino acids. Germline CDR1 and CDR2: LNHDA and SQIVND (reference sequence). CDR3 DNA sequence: TGTGCCAGTAGTATATTCGGCAGGGTTAACGGTGAGCAGTTCTTC. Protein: CASSIFGRVNGEQFF. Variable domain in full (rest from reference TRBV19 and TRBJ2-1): DGGITQSPKYLFRKEGQNVTLSCEQNLNHDAMYWYRQDPGQGLRLIYYSQIVNDFQKGDIAEGYSVSREKKESFPLTVTSAQKNPTAFYLCASSIFGRVNGEQFFGPGTRLTVL.

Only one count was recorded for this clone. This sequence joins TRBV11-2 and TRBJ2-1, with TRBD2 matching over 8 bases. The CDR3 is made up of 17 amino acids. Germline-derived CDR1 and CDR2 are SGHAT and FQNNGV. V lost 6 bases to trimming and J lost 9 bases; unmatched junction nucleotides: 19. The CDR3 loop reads CASRLFSLLAGLGEQFF. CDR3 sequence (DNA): TGTGCCAGCAGGCTTTTTAGTCTCTTAGCGGGATTAGGTGAGCAGTTCTTC.

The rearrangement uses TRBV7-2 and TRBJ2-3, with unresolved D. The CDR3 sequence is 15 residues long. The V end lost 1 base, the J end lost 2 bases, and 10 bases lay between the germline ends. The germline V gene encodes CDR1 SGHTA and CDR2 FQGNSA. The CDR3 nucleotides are TGTGCCAGCAGCTTAGGGCAGGTTAACACAGATACGCAGTATTTT. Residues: CASSLGQVNTDTQYF.

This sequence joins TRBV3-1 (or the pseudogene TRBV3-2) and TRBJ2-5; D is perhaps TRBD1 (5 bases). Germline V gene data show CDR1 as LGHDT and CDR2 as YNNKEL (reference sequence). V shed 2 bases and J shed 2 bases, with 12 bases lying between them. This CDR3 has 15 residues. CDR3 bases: TGTGCCAGCAGCCAAAAAAGCACAGGACAAGAGACCCAGTACTTC. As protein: CASSQKSTGQETQYF.

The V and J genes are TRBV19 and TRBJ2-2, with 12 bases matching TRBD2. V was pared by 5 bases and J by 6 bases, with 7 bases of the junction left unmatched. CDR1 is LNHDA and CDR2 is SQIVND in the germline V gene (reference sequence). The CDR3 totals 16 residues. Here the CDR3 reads CASSPGLAGSPGELFF. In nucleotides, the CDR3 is TGTGCCAGTAGTCCAGGACTAGCGGGGTCCCCCGGGGAGCTGTTTTTT.

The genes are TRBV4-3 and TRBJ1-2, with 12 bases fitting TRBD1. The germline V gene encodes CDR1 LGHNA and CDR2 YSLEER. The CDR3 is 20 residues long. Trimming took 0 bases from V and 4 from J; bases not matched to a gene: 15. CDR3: CASSQDSTRDRGRGGYGYTF. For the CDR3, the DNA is TGCGCCAGCAGCCAAGATTCTACTCGGGACAGGGGGCGCGGAGGCTATGGCTACACCTTC.

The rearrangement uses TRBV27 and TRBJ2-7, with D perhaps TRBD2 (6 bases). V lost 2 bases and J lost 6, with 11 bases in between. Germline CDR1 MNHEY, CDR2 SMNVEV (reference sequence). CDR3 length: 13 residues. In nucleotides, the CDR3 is TGTGCCAGCAGTTTAGGAGGGCCCGGCGAGCAGTACTTC. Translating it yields CASSLGGPGEQYF.